Sequencing of this T cell receptor (beta chain) was carried out in a study of CD8 T cells in Susac syndrome. Study as a whole: Sequenced Susac syndrome patients included over 5 with active disease and under ten who were in remission. At blood draw, Susac syndrome patients were therapy-naive, on corticosteroids, or on intravenous immunoglobulin alone.

The CDR3 spans 13 residues. V shed 8 bases and J shed 0 bases, with 13 bases lying between them. The V gene's germline CDR1 is GTSNPN and CDR2 SVGIG (reference sequence). Random hexamers served to reverse transcribe roughly 0.5 to 1 ug RNA. Across 54 Vbeta and 13 Jbeta, TCR beta CDR3 was amplified with immunoSEQ multiplex PCR. TCRdb re-called the immunoSEQ multiplex PCR reads with MiXCR, one entry per CDR3 protein. Among 210,000 or so distinct CDR3 sequences listed, 85% to 95% were seen once. Source material: CD4+ T cells from PBMCs. The rearrangement uses TRBV30 and TRBJ1-1; D may be TRBD1 (6 bases). The clonotype comes from a human donor with Susac syndrome. The CDR3 here is CAQGQKMNTEAFF. CDR3 in DNA: TGTGCCCAAGGACAGAAAATGAACACTGAAGCTTTCTTT.